This T cell receptor (beta chain) was obtained from a study of cytomegalovirus exposure and HLA in healthy donors. Broader study findings: An analysis was carried out later, and it reportedly showed fewer N-insertions in an Asian-associated ancestry cluster than the approximately 670-donor mean.

Use of 60 Vbeta and 13 Jbeta primers characterized the PCR. As originally analysed: In a later analysis, the count reached roughly 80 million unique TCR beta chains, with roughly 11 million shared. Sequencing was performed with immunoSEQ multiplex PCR; in TCRdb, only in-frame clones are kept and a portion is missing. V, J and clone size are those of that table, while D and trimming were read from the DNA. The sample includes around 130,000 clones, around 9% seen only once; the top ten take approximately 5%. There are 15 residues in the CDR3. Germline loops: CDR1 LNHDA, CDR2 SQIVND (reference sequence). The germline V and J ends were trimmed by 7 bases and 0 bases, with 13 bases remaining between them. In this sample, this clone turned up a few times. What it binds is not known.

The chain uses TRBV19 and TRBJ1-5, with unresolved D. The sequence was collected from a man aged 40-49 years in good health and CMV-seronegative. Sequenced input: PBMCs. In DNA form, the CDR3 reads TGTGCCAGTAATTTGGTTGCCTATAGCAATCAGCCCCAGCATTTT. It codes for CASNLVAYSNQPQHF. Full variable domain (remainder filled in from reference TRBV19 and TRBJ1-5): DGGITQSPKYLFRKEGQNVTLSCEQNLNHDAMYWYRQDPGQGLRLIYYSQIVNDFQKGDIAEGYSVSREKKESFPLTVTSAQKNPTAFYLCASNLVAYSNQPQHFGDGTRLSIL.